The present T cell receptor beta chain was sequenced within a study of blood T cells in healthy people across ages. Together with a sample-barcoded 5' primer, a J-beta primer mix was included in a second PCR lasting roughly 6 to 12 cycles. TCRdb analysed the 5' RACE reads with MiXCR anew, one entry per CDR3 protein. Among nearly 800,000 distinct CDR3 sequences listed, roughly three fifths were seen once. This TCR came from a man aged 40-49 years in good health. Sequencing was done on a sample of blood.

The CDR3 bases are TGCGCCAGCAGCTTGGTTGTGGGCAGCTCCTACAATGAGCAGTTCTTC. It encodes CASSLVVGSSYNEQFF. The genes are TRBV5-1 and TRBJ2-1; D uncertain. This CDR3 is 16 amino acids long. The V gene's germline CDR1 is SGHRS and CDR2 YFSETQ. Trimming took off 0 bases at V and 0 bases at J, with 10 bases between the two ends. Drawing the rest from reference TRBV5-1 and TRBJ2-1, the complete variable domain is KAGVTQTPRYLIKTRGQQVTLSCSPISGHRSVSWYQQTPGQGLQFLFEYFSETQRNKGNFPGRFSGRQFSNSRSEMNVSTLELGDSALYLCASSLVVGSSYNEQFFGPGTRLTVL.